The clone carrying this TCR beta chain was seen once. The junction differs from germline at one of its ends, possibly a read error. This sample is part of a study of blood T cells in healthy people across ages. Through a sample-barcoded 5' primer and a J-beta primer mix, a second PCR was run for about 6 to 11 cycles. TCRdb ran MiXCR on the 5' RACE reads and lists one entry per CDR3 protein. The sample has around 750,000 distinct CDR3 sequences; roughly 50% are singletons. The CDR3 length is 14 residues. Germline values: CDR1 DFQATT, CDR2 SNEGSKA (reference sequence). Sequencing used blood. This clonotype was obtained from a man at least 80 years old in good health. The V and J genes are TRBV20-1 and TRBJ2-4; TRBD1 agrees at 7 bases. The DNA end is more similar to TRBJ2-7, so the J call may be wrong. CDR3 region: CCARDDREPYEQYF. CDR3 coding DNA: TGCTGTGCTAGAGACGACAGGGAGCCCTACGAGCAGTACTTC.